The 20 T cell receptor beta chains below all came from one sample that was sequenced in a study of T cell changes during pregnancy in multiple sclerosis. Only in-frame clones appear in the TCRdb table, and some are missing; sequencing was by immunoSEQ multiplex PCR. The sample lists some 71,000 clones, 75% to 95% occurring once. Specimen: CD4+ T cells from peripheral blood mononuclear cells, collected in the third trimester of pregnancy. These receptors came from a female donor in good health, enrolled as a control in a pregnancy study.

This rearrangement joins TRBV19 to TRBJ1-3; TRBD1 is a possible D gene (6 bases). There are 17 residues in the CDR3. CDR1 is LNHDA and CDR2 is SQIVND in the germline V gene (reference sequence). Trimming took 2 bases from V and 0 from J, leaving 14 bases between them. CDR3 amino acids: CASSISPTGPSGNTIYF. The CDR3 DNA sequence: TGTGCCAGTAGTATATCTCCGACAGGACCCTCTGGAAACACCATATATTTT.

This clone has only one observation. This rearrangement joins TRBV4-3 to TRBJ1-2; D is unresolved. Germline V gene lookup returns CDR1 LGHNA and CDR2 YSLEER. Trimming removed 1 base at V and 2 bases at J, with 11 bases between. The CDR3 totals 15 residues. The DNA for the CDR3 is TGCGCCAGCAGCCAAGGACACCCAATGAACTATGGCTACACCTTC. It is translated as CASSQGHPMNYGYTF.

The rearrangement joins TRBV11-2 to TRBJ1-3, with a possible D match to TRBD1 (6 bases). Germline V lookup: CDR1 SGHAT, CDR2 FQNNGV. V gave up 3 bases and J gave up 3 bases, with 12 bases separating them. The CDR3 loop spans 15 amino acids. Written as DNA, the CDR3 is TGTGCCAGCAGCTTCCGGGGGGCTAATGGAAACACCATATATTTT. As protein: CASSFRGANGNTIYF.

This clone came up once. The chain couples TRBV6-1 to TRBJ2-3; D not certain. The CDR3 sequence is 14 residues long. The V gene's germline CDR1 is MNHNS and CDR2 SASEGT. Trimming pared 0 bases from V and 0 bases from J, leaving 4 bases between. The CDR3 DNA is TGTGCCAGCAGTGAAGCGCGGAGCACAGATACGCAGTATTTT. Amino acid sequence: CASSEARSTDTQYF.

The chain has TRBV7-2 and TRBJ1-6; 7 nucleotides line up with TRBD1. The CDR3 runs 14 residues. Germline values: CDR1 SGHTA, CDR2 FQGNSA. V was clipped by 5 bases and J by 9 bases; unmatched bases: 7. CDR3 coding DNA: TGTGCCAGCAGCCCAGGACAGGTTCTTTCACCCCTCCACTTT. The encoded protein is CASSPGQVLSPLHF.

The V and J genes are TRBV12-5 and TRBJ2-2; 7 bases map to TRBD2. V gave up 5 bases and J gave up 0 bases; unmatched junction bases: 0. Germline CDR1 and CDR2: LGHNT and FRNRAP. This CDR3 has 14 residues. Here the CDR3 DNA reads TGTGCTAGTGGTAGCGGGGCGAACACCGGGGAGCTGTTTTTT. This gives the protein CASGSGANTGELFF.

V and J are TRBV19 and TRBJ1-5, with D uncertain. Germline V gives CDR1 LNHDA, CDR2 SQIVND (reference sequence). This CDR3 has 17 residues. The V and J ends lost 1 base and 4 bases respectively, with 17 bases between them. The CDR3 here is CASSIGAVGTVNQPQHF. CDR3 coding DNA: TGTGCCAGTAGTATAGGGGCCGTGGGTACGGTGAATCAGCCCCAGCATTTT.

The chain recombines TRBV4-3 with TRBJ1-2; no clear D gene. The CDR3 is 15 residues long. Germline V gene data show CDR1 as LGHNA and CDR2 as YSLEER. Trimming removed 0 bases from V and 5 bases from J, with 13 bases in between. The CDR3 loop is CASSQDASLFYGYTF. The CDR3 region has the DNA TGCGCCAGCAGCCAAGACGCCAGTTTATTTTATGGCTACACCTTC.

V usage is TRBV5-4 and J usage is TRBJ1-2; TRBD1 is a possible D gene (5 bases). The length of the CDR3 is 13 residues. V lost 4 bases and J lost 8, with 15 bases in between. Germline V lookup: CDR1 SGHNT, CDR2 YYREEE (reference sequence). CDR3 sequence: CASSPMRGWGYTF. DNA for the CDR3: TGTGCCAGCAGCCCCATGCGGGGCTGGGGCTACACCTTC.

The chain couples TRBV7-2 to TRBJ1-5; D remains ambiguous. The CDR3 totals 15 residues. Germline-derived CDR1 and CDR2 are SGHTA and FQGNSA. The V and J ends lost 3 bases and 3 bases respectively, with 12 bases between them. The CDR3 nucleotides are TGTGCCAGCAGCTTCCTGGCATCGAACAATCAGCCCCAGCATTTT. Its translation is CASSFLASNNQPQHF.

The chain joins TRBV4-3 to TRBJ1-4; D gene ambiguous. Germline CDR1 LGHNA, CDR2 YSLEER. The germline V and J ends were trimmed by 0 bases and 7 bases, with 15 bases remaining between them. The CDR3 extends over 16 amino acids. The DNA of the CDR3 is TGCGCCAGCAGCCAAGATACGAGAGGGCTCCGTGAAAAACTGTTTTTT. It codes for CASSQDTRGLREKLFF.

This rearrangement joins TRBV6-5 to TRBJ1-2; D is perhaps TRBD1 (5 bases). The ends were cut back, 3 bases at V and 2 bases at J, with 10 bases in the middle. This CDR3 has 14 amino acids. Germline CDR1 MNHEY, CDR2 SVGAGI. In nucleotides, the CDR3 is TGTGCCAGCAGTTATTTAGACAGAAACTATGGCTACACCTTC. This encodes CASSYLDRNYGYTF.

DNA of the CDR3: TGTGCCAGTAGTATTCGGGGGTTCAACGCAGATACGCAGTATTTT. Its protein product is CASSIRGFNADTQYF. This sequence joins TRBV19 and TRBJ2-3, with D tentatively TRBD2 (6 bases). V lost 3 bases and J 4 bases, leaving 14 bases between the germline ends. Looked up from germline, CDR1 is LNHDA and CDR2 is SQIVND (reference sequence). The CDR3 extends over 15 amino acids.

The chain employs TRBV4-2 and TRBJ1-2, with D maybe TRBD1 (5 bases). The V gene lost 0 bases and the J gene lost 4 bases, with 9 bases spanning the gap. This CDR3 has 14 amino acids. Germline-derived CDR1 and CDR2 are LGHNA and YNFKEQ. The CDR3 sequence is CASSQDLGVYGYTF. The CDR3 DNA reads as TGTGCCAGCAGCCAAGATTTAGGGGTCTATGGCTACACCTTC.

The rearrangement uses TRBV6-1 and TRBJ1-1, with D uncertain. Trimming cost V 7 bases and J 2 bases, with 11 bases left between them. The CDR3 has 13 residues. CDR1 is MNHNS and CDR2 is SASEGT in the germline V gene. CDR3 nucleotide sequence: TGTGCCAGCACCTCCTCGGTAAACACTGAAGCTTTCTTT. This encodes CASTSSVNTEAFF.

The V call is TRBV19, the J call TRBJ1-2; D not certain. Trimming removed 1 base at V and 4 bases at J, with 10 bases between. The CDR3 is 14 amino acids. Germline V gene data show CDR1 as LNHDA and CDR2 as SQIVND (reference sequence). The CDR3, as DNA: TGTGCCAGTAGTATAGTCCCAGAAACCTATGGCTACACCTTC. It translates to CASSIVPETYGYTF.

The V gene is TRBV6-4, the J gene TRBJ1-3, with 10 bases that match TRBD1. Germline assignment: CDR1 MRHNA and CDR2 SNTAGT. The CDR3 is 17 amino acids. V was clipped by 4 bases and J by 0 bases; unmatched bases: 6. CDR3 DNA: TGTGCCAGCAGTGGGGGGACAGGGGAGAGCTCTGGAAACACCATATATTTT. This gives the protein CASSGGTGESSGNTIYF.

The rearrangement uses TRBV7-2 and TRBJ2-7; 9 bases fit TRBD2. Per germline, CDR1 SGHTA and CDR2 FQGNSA. This CDR3 has 14 amino acids. Germline trimming cut 5 bases from V and 0 bases from J; bases unmatched to any gene: 2. As DNA, the CDR3 is TGTGCCAGCAGCAGGACTAGCGACTCCTACGAGCAGTACTTC. It is translated as CASSRTSDSYEQYF.

J is TRBJ1-1 and V is TRBV19; D remains unclear. Germline V gene sequence: CDR1 LNHDA, CDR2 SQIVND (reference sequence). This CDR3 comprises 15 residues. V shed 4 bases and J shed 11 bases, with 23 bases lying between them. The CDR3: CASSTQTREAAKAFF. In DNA, the CDR3 is TGTGCCAGTAGTACTCAAACCCGGGAGGCTGCAAAGGCTTTCTTT.

The rearrangement uses TRBV7-3 and TRBJ1-6, with D perhaps TRBD1 (6 bases). The germline V and J ends were trimmed by 5 bases and 9 bases, with 11 bases remaining between them. This CDR3 has 13 amino acids. Germline CDR1 is SGHTA and CDR2 is FQGTGA. This chain's CDR3 is CASSTGITSPLHF. The CDR3 DNA sequence: TGTGCCAGCAGCACAGGGATTACTTCACCCCTCCACTTT.